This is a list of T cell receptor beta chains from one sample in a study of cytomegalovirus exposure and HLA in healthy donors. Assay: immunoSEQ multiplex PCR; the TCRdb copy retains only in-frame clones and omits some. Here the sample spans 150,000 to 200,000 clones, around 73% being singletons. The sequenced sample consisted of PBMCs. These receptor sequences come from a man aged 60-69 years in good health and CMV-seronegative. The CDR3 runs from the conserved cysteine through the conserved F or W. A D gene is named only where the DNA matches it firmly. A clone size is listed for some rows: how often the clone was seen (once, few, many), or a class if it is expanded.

cdr3_aa: CASRPGLEDEQYF
cdr3_nt: TGCGCCAGCAGGCCCGGACTAGAGGACGAGCAGTACTTC
d_call: TRBD2
j_call: TRBJ2-7
clone_size: -
v_call: TRBV10-1

cdr3_aa: CASSLADGGYEQYF
cdr3_nt: TGTGCCAGCAGCTTAGCTGACGGGGGCTACGAGCAGTACTTC
d_call: -
j_call: TRBJ2-7
clone_size: -
v_call: TRBV7-2

cdr3_aa: CASSGQGREKLFF
cdr3_nt: TGTGCCAGCAGTGGACAGGGACGGGAAAAACTGTTTTTT
d_call: TRBD1
j_call: TRBJ1-4
clone_size: -
v_call: TRBV25-1

cdr3_aa: CASSLGWGGEQYF
cdr3_nt: TGTGCCAGCAGTTTAGGGTGGGGCGGCGAGCAGTACTTC
d_call: -
j_call: TRBJ2-7
clone_size: -
v_call: TRBV27

cdr3_aa: CASSGQTGNQETQYF
cdr3_nt: TGCGCCAGCAGCGGGCAAACAGGGAATCAAGAGACCCAGTACTTC
d_call: -
j_call: TRBJ2-5
clone_size: few
v_call: TRBV5-1

cdr3_aa: CSALLSNTEAFF
cdr3_nt: TGCAGCGCCCTGCTATCTAACACTGAAGCTTTCTTT
d_call: -
j_call: TRBJ1-1
clone_size: few
v_call: TRBV29-1

cdr3_aa: CASSLAGTGELFF
cdr3_nt: TGTGCCAGCAGCTTGGCCGGCACCGGGGAGCTGTTTTTT
d_call: -
j_call: TRBJ2-2
clone_size: -
v_call: TRBV5-6

cdr3_aa: CASSEWFGSSTDTQYF
cdr3_nt: TGTGCCAGCAGTGAGTGGTTTGGCTCTAGCACAGATACGCAGTATTTT
d_call: -
j_call: TRBJ2-3
clone_size: -
v_call: TRBV2

cdr3_aa: CASSQDPGLAASTDTQYF
cdr3_nt: TGCGCCAGCAGCCAAGATCCGGGACTAGCAGCTAGCACAGATACGCAGTATTTT
d_call: TRBD2
j_call: TRBJ2-3
clone_size: -
v_call: TRBV4-1

cdr3_aa: CASSSGEIQYF
cdr3_nt: TGCGCCAGCAGCTCGGGAGAAATTCAGTACTTC
d_call: -
j_call: TRBJ2-4
clone_size: -
v_call: TRBV5-1

cdr3_aa: CASSFREAGELFF
cdr3_nt: TGTGCCAGCAGTTTCAGGGAGGCCGGGGAGCTGTTTTTT
d_call: -
j_call: TRBJ2-2
clone_size: -
v_call: TRBV6-5

cdr3_aa: CASSSGLAGGTGELFF
cdr3_nt: TGTGCTAGCAGCTCCGGACTAGCGGGGGGAACCGGGGAGCTGTTTTTT
d_call: TRBD2
j_call: TRBJ2-2
clone_size: -
v_call: TRBV7-7

cdr3_aa: CASSSGQSYEQYF
cdr3_nt: TGTGCCAGCAGCTCGGGACAGTCCTACGAGCAGTACTTC
d_call: TRBD1
j_call: TRBJ2-7
clone_size: few
v_call: TRBV7-2

cdr3_aa: CASSLAGGTGELFF
cdr3_nt: TGTGCCAGCAGCTTAGCTGGGGGGACCGGGGAGCTGTTTTTT
d_call: -
j_call: TRBJ2-2
clone_size: -
v_call: TRBV7-9

cdr3_aa: CASSQATGRNEQYF
cdr3_nt: TGTGCCAGCAGCCAGGCGACAGGGAGGAACGAGCAGTACTTC
d_call: -
j_call: TRBJ2-7
clone_size: -
v_call: TRBV7-9

cdr3_aa: CASSLGDRGLDTQYF
cdr3_nt: TGTGCCAGCAGCTTGGGGGACAGGGGATTGGATACGCAGTATTTT
d_call: TRBD1
j_call: TRBJ2-3
clone_size: few
v_call: TRBV5-4

cdr3_aa: CASSLDRDRYYGYTF
cdr3_nt: TGTGCCAGCAGCTTAGATCGGGACAGGTACTATGGCTACACCTTC
d_call: TRBD1
j_call: TRBJ1-2
clone_size: few
v_call: TRBV11-2

cdr3_aa: CASRPVNTGELFF
cdr3_nt: TGTGCCAGCAGACCAGTCAACACCGGGGAGCTGTTTTTT
d_call: -
j_call: TRBJ2-2
clone_size: -
v_call: TRBV6-5

cdr3_aa: CASSLRTGDRQPQHF
cdr3_nt: TGTGCCAGCAGCTTGCGGACAGGGGATCGTCAGCCCCAGCATTTT
d_call: TRBD1
j_call: TRBJ1-5
clone_size: -
v_call: TRBV5-6

cdr3_aa: CAISEITESYEQYF
cdr3_nt: TGTGCCATCAGTGAAATCACGGAGAGCTACGAGCAGTACTTC
d_call: -
j_call: TRBJ2-7
clone_size: -
v_call: TRBV10-3

cdr3_aa: CASSYDAGGPTGELFF
cdr3_nt: TGTGCCAGCAGTTACGATGCGGGGGGGCCGACCGGGGAGCTGTTTTTT
d_call: TRBD2
j_call: TRBJ2-2
clone_size: -
v_call: TRBV6-5

cdr3_aa: CASSFASGNTEQYF
cdr3_nt: TGTGCCAGCAGTTTTGCTAGCGGGAACACCGAGCAGTACTTC
d_call: TRBD2
j_call: TRBJ2-7
clone_size: -
v_call: TRBV28

cdr3_aa: CASSPRTSLADTQYF
cdr3_nt: TGTGCCAGCTCACCGCGGACTAGCCTAGCAGATACGCAGTATTTT
d_call: TRBD2
j_call: TRBJ2-3
clone_size: -
v_call: TRBV18

cdr3_aa: CASSSGDRTRTDTQYF
cdr3_nt: TGTGCCAGCAGCTCGGGGGACAGAACTCGCACAGATACGCAGTATTTT
d_call: -
j_call: TRBJ2-3
clone_size: -
v_call: TRBV5-6

cdr3_aa: CASSFRQGTYEQYF
cdr3_nt: TGTGCCAGCAGCTTTCGACAGGGCACCTACGAGCAGTACTTC
d_call: TRBD1
j_call: TRBJ2-7
clone_size: -
v_call: TRBV7-8

cdr3_aa: CASSYTGPTGNTIYF
cdr3_nt: TGTGCCAGCAGTTACACAGGGCCCACTGGAAACACCATATATTTT
d_call: -
j_call: TRBJ1-3
clone_size: -
v_call: TRBV2

cdr3_aa: CASSTGLAPTYEQYF
cdr3_nt: TGTGCCAGTAGCACCGGACTAGCGCCCACCTACGAGCAGTACTTC
d_call: TRBD2
j_call: TRBJ2-7
clone_size: -
v_call: TRBV19

cdr3_aa: CASSPSGTGAETQYF
cdr3_nt: TGTGCCAGCAGCCCGTCCGGGACAGGGGCAGAGACCCAGTACTTC
d_call: TRBD1
j_call: TRBJ2-5
clone_size: -
v_call: TRBV7-9

cdr3_aa: CASSLLTGVDTQYF
cdr3_nt: TGTGCCAGCAGCCTATTGACAGGGGTGGATACGCAGTATTTT
d_call: TRBD1
j_call: TRBJ2-3
clone_size: -
v_call: TRBV11-2

cdr3_aa: CASSFATENNEQFF
cdr3_nt: TGTGCCAGCAGTTTCGCGACAGAGAACAATGAGCAGTTCTTC
d_call: -
j_call: TRBJ2-1
clone_size: -
v_call: TRBV27

cdr3_aa: CASARQSLDEQYF
cdr3_nt: TGTGCCAGCGCCAGACAGTCTTTGGACGAGCAGTACTTC
d_call: -
j_call: TRBJ2-7
clone_size: -
v_call: TRBV28

cdr3_aa: CASSSGQFPRQPQHF
cdr3_nt: TGTGCCAGCAGCTCAGGACAGTTCCCCAGGCAGCCCCAGCATTTT
d_call: -
j_call: TRBJ1-5
clone_size: -
v_call: TRBV7-3

cdr3_aa: CASRSDRGAKNIQYF
cdr3_nt: TGTGCCAGCAGGTCGGACAGGGGGGCCAAAAACATTCAGTACTTC
d_call: TRBD1
j_call: TRBJ2-4
clone_size: few
v_call: TRBV5-4

cdr3_aa: CSAFDTNGYTF
cdr3_nt: TGCAGTGCTTTTGATACTAATGGCTACACCTTC
d_call: -
j_call: TRBJ1-2
clone_size: few
v_call: TRBV20-1

cdr3_aa: CASSPPGLAGGPSGEQYF
cdr3_nt: TGTGCCAGCAGCCCACCGGGACTAGCGGGAGGGCCTTCGGGGGAGCAGTACTTC
d_call: -
j_call: TRBJ2-7
clone_size: -
v_call: TRBV21-1

cdr3_aa: CASSRMTSGRAYEQYF
cdr3_nt: TGTGCCAGCAGCCGAATGACTAGCGGGAGGGCCTACGAGCAGTACTTC
d_call: TRBD2
j_call: TRBJ2-7
clone_size: -
v_call: TRBV28

cdr3_aa: CASSVAGGASDTQYF
cdr3_nt: TGTGCCAGCAGCGTCGCGGGGGGCGCTTCGGATACGCAGTATTTT
d_call: TRBD2
j_call: TRBJ2-3
clone_size: -
v_call: TRBV5-6

cdr3_aa: CASSQDIDRRSNQPQHF
cdr3_nt: TGTGCCAGCAGCCAAGATATCGACAGGCGAAGCAATCAGCCCCAGCATTTT
d_call: -
j_call: TRBJ1-5
clone_size: -
v_call: TRBV4-2

cdr3_aa: CASSAGTGDYGYTF
cdr3_nt: TGTGCCAGCAGTGCCGGGACAGGGGACTATGGCTACACCTTC
d_call: TRBD1
j_call: TRBJ1-2
clone_size: -
v_call: TRBV27

cdr3_aa: CASTRTGATYGYTF
cdr3_nt: TGTGCCAGCACCAGGACAGGGGCGACCTATGGCTACACCTTC
d_call: TRBD1
j_call: TRBJ1-2
clone_size: -
v_call: TRBV2

cdr3_aa: CASSQGLTGGEHEQYF
cdr3_nt: TGTGCCAGCAGCCAAGGTTTAACGGGAGGGGAGCACGAGCAGTACTTC
d_call: TRBD2
j_call: TRBJ2-7
clone_size: few
v_call: TRBV7-7

cdr3_aa: CATSREDRADGYTF
cdr3_nt: TGTGCCACCAGCAGAGAAGACAGGGCTGATGGCTACACCTTC
d_call: TRBD1
j_call: TRBJ1-2
clone_size: once
v_call: TRBV15

cdr3_aa: CASSPRGLTGGYTF
cdr3_nt: TGTGCCAGCAGTCCCAGGGGGCTTACTGGAGGCTACACCTTC
d_call: TRBD1
j_call: TRBJ1-2
clone_size: -
v_call: TRBV6-1

cdr3_aa: CASSLHGGDPPEKAFF
cdr3_nt: TGTGCCAGCTCACTCCACGGGGGGGACCCTCCAGAAAAAGCTTTCTTT
d_call: -
j_call: TRBJ1-1
clone_size: -
v_call: TRBV18

cdr3_aa: CASRFQLGQAGEQYF
cdr3_nt: TGTGCCAGCAGGTTCCAGTTGGGACAGGCAGGCGAGCAGTACTTC
d_call: TRBD1
j_call: TRBJ2-7
clone_size: -
v_call: TRBV28

cdr3_aa: CASQGTGLPSPLHF
cdr3_nt: TGTGCCAGTCAGGGTACAGGTTTACCCTCACCCCTCCACTTT
d_call: -
j_call: TRBJ1-6
clone_size: few
v_call: TRBV19

cdr3_aa: CASSPLTGTVLSYEQYF
cdr3_nt: TGTGCCAGCAGCCCCCTCACAGGTACCGTCCTTTCCTACGAGCAGTACTTC
d_call: -
j_call: TRBJ2-7
clone_size: -
v_call: TRBV11-2

cdr3_aa: CASSLELGGNNEQFF
cdr3_nt: TGTGCCAGCAGCTTAGAACTAGGGGGAAACAATGAGCAGTTCTTC
d_call: -
j_call: TRBJ2-1
clone_size: few
v_call: TRBV7-6

cdr3_aa: CASSLAYPNEQFF
cdr3_nt: TGTGCCAGCAGCTTAGCGTATCCCAATGAGCAGTTCTTC
d_call: -
j_call: TRBJ2-1
clone_size: once
v_call: TRBV7-2

cdr3_aa: CASSFPGVDEQFF
cdr3_nt: TGTGCCAGCAGCTTCCCAGGGGTCGATGAGCAGTTCTTC
d_call: -
j_call: TRBJ2-1
clone_size: once
v_call: TRBV7-9

cdr3_aa: CASSSGTGVYGYTF
cdr3_nt: TGTGCCAGCAGCTCAGGAACAGGGGTTTATGGCTACACCTTC
d_call: TRBD1
j_call: TRBJ1-2
clone_size: -
v_call: TRBV5-4

cdr3_aa: CATSSRLYPYEQYF
cdr3_nt: TGTGCCACCAGCAGCCGACTATACCCCTACGAGCAGTACTTC
d_call: -
j_call: TRBJ2-7
clone_size: once
v_call: TRBV15

cdr3_aa: CASSPTGGAGANVLTF
cdr3_nt: TGTGCCAGCAGCCCAACAGGGGGCGCTGGGGCCAACGTCCTGACTTTC
d_call: TRBD1
j_call: TRBJ2-6
clone_size: -
v_call: TRBV5-4

cdr3_aa: CASSLSRASGRVAYEQYF
cdr3_nt: TGTGCCAGCAGCTTGAGTCGGGCTAGCGGGAGGGTCGCCTACGAGCAGTACTTC
d_call: TRBD2
j_call: TRBJ2-7
clone_size: -
v_call: TRBV5-6

cdr3_aa: CASSSGGGTDTQYF
cdr3_nt: TGTGCCAGCAGCAGCGGGGGGGGCACAGATACGCAGTATTTT
d_call: TRBD2
j_call: TRBJ2-3
clone_size: few
v_call: TRBV2